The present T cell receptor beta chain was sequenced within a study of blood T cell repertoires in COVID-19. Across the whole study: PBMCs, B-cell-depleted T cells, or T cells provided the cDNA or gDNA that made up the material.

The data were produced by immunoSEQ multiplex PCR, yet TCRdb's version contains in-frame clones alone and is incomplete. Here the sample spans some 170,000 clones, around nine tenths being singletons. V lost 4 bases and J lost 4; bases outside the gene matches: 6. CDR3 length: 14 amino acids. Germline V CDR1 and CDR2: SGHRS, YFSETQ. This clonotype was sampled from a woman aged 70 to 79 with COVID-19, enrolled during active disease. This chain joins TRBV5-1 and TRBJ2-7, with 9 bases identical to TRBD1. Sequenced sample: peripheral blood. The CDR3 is CASSAGTGFYEQYF. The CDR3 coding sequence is TGCGCCAGCAGCGCCGGGACAGGGTTTTACGAGCAGTACTTC.